These T cell receptor beta chains were read from a single sample in a study of cytomegalovirus exposure and HLA in healthy donors. Only in-frame clones appear in the TCRdb table, and some are missing; sequencing was by immunoSEQ multiplex PCR. This sample has 200,000 to 250,000 clones; roughly 70% occur once, and the top ten carry about 2.8%. Material: PBMCs. The receptor source for this set is a man aged 40-49 years in good health and CMV-seropositive. Both conserved end residues are trimmed from each CDR3. Fields, in order: J gene, V gene, CDR3 protein.

>TRBJ1-5|TRBV19
ASSLRVDQPQH
>TRBJ2-7|TRBV12-5
ASGSGQGANEQY
>TRBJ1-2|TRBV6-5
ASSQGALSGYT
>TRBJ1-4|TRBV15
ATSRVGTGREKLF
>TRBJ1-2|TRBV4-1
ASSSRTGINYGYT
>TRBJ2-7|TRBV7-8
ASSLVEIAGGSSYEQY
>TRBJ1-4|TRBV5-1
ASSFRIRQVMAEGTV
>TRBJ1-4|TRBV7-2
ASRSLLGSNEKLF
>TRBJ1-1|TRBV28
ASRGQGRSEAF
>TRBJ1-2|TRBV7-2
ASSLEAGNYGYT
>TRBJ1-1|TRBV7-9
ASSWAGNTEAF
>TRBJ2-3|TRBV6-6
ASSPPGQGGDTQY
>TRBJ1-3|TRBV6-5
ASSYRGSSGNTIY
>TRBJ2-1|TRBV7-8
ASSRSGGDHNEQF
>TRBJ2-3|TRBV10-2
ATGDTQY
>TRBJ1-2|TRBV6-6
ASSSGNLGYGYT
>TRBJ1-2|TRBV4-2
ASSQDMGQGAVYGYT
>TRBJ2-2|TRBV11-2
ASSLWFSGGPANTGELF
>TRBJ1-2|TRBV2
ASTPGGVNGYT
>TRBJ1-6|TRBV10-3
AIAAPRGPLH
>TRBJ2-1|TRBV7-9
ASTRNRGMEQF
>TRBJ2-7|TRBV6-1
ASSEAGQGLTYEQY
>TRBJ1-5|TRBV6-5
ASSVDRVPNQPQH
>TRBJ2-7|TRBV6-1
ASGGQGTYEQY
>TRBJ1-3|TRBV28
ASRPSSSGNTIY
>TRBJ2-7|TRBV6-1
FFFKQKAAYEQY
>TRBJ2-7|TRBV11-2
ASSRYRGQYEQY
>TRBJ1-4|TRBV5-1
ASSLATGQGIEKLF
>TRBJ2-1|TRBV2
ASSSGLAGSYNEQF
>TRBJ2-2|TRBV18
ASSLAGTKNTGELF
>TRBJ2-5|TRBV7-7
ASSLGGTGKETQY
>TRBJ2-3|TRBV6-4
ASSDTSGGADTQY
>TRBJ1-2|TRBV5-1
ASSLDFDYGYT
>TRBJ1-1|TRBV16
ASSPMRENTEAF
>TRBJ2-7|TRBV7-2
ASSSDRSSYEQY
>TRBJ2-5|TRBV2
ASRGAGETQY
>TRBJ1-2|TRBV7-9
SSAPDFSGYT
>TRBJ2-5|TRBV1
TSSLSPGETQY
>TRBJ2-7|TRBV4-1
ASSYRESSYEQY
>TRBJ2-5|TRBV19
ASSQLAGEETQY
>TRBJ2-1|TRBV10-1
ASSDRDRGRNEQF
>TRBJ1-2|TRBV5-8
ASSSVAYGYT
>TRBJ2-1|TRBV6-5
ASSYGDYTEQF
>TRBJ2-4|TRBV6-5
ASSYSRGAIQY
>TRBJ1-1|TRBV6-1
ASSDRDREAF
>TRBJ2-7|TRBV19
ASTSPSGEQY
>TRBJ1-1|TRBV6-6
ASSKRGTEAF